Following are 18 T cell receptor beta chains from one sample sequenced in a study of shared clonotypes between healthy human individuals. Method: immunoSEQ multiplex PCR; TCRdb's copy keeps in-frame clones and lacks some. The data show about 2,200,000 clones, around 93% seen once. CD45RO-negative, CCR7-positively selected cells formed the naive CD8 fraction, excluding terminally differentiated effector memory CD45RA+ cells. Sequencing input: naive CD8+ T cells from PBMCs. Every receptor here comes from a young man in good health. Some clones in this sample may be carry-over from other donors' samples.

The rearrangement joins TRBV19 to TRBJ1-1, with 9 bases lining up with TRBD1. V lost 2 bases and J lost 3; bases outside the gene matches: 7. The CDR3 contains 16 residues. Germline V gene lookup returns CDR1 LNHDA and CDR2 SQIVND (reference sequence). The CDR3 bases are TGTGCCAGTAGTATAAGGACAGGGGCGACTGACACTGAAGCTTTCTTT. This codes for CASSIRTGATDTEAFF.

In nucleotides, the CDR3 is TGTGCCAGCAGCCCTAGTAGCGGGAGGGCCAGTTTCGAGCAGTACTTC. This codes for CASSPSSGRASFEQYF. V is TRBV27 and J is TRBJ2-7; 11 bases line up with TRBD2. V shed 6 bases, J shed 6 bases, and the junction held 13 bases outside the gene matches. Per the germline V gene, CDR1 is MNHEY and CDR2 is SMNVEV (reference sequence). This CDR3 contains 16 residues.

This chain uses TRBV7-2 with TRBJ2-3, with 12 bases lining up with TRBD2. Germline V gene sequence: CDR1 SGHTA, CDR2 FQGNSA. The V gene end was trimmed by 2 bases and the J gene end by 5 bases; junction bases not matched to a gene: 8. This CDR3 has 17 residues. In DNA, the CDR3 is TGTGCCAGCAGCTTACTACCTGCACTAGCGGGAGGAGATACGCAGTATTTT. It is translated as CASSLLPALAGGDTQYF. Together with reference TRBV7-2 and TRBJ2-3, the CDR3 gives the full variable domain: GAGVSQSPSNKVTEKGKDVELRCDPISGHTALYWYRQSLGQGLEFLIYFQGNSAPDKSGLPSDRFSAERTGGSVSTLTIQRTQQEDSAVYLCASSLLPALAGGDTQYFGPGTRLTVL.

CDR3: CASSLIGKAYEQYF. DNA for the CDR3: TGTGCCAGCAGTTTGATAGGCAAAGCCTACGAGCAGTACTTC. V usage is TRBV27 and J usage is TRBJ2-7; no clear D gene. The CDR3 spans 14 residues. Per germline, CDR1 MNHEY and CDR2 SMNVEV (reference sequence). The germline V and J ends were trimmed by 3 bases and 2 bases, with 11 bases remaining between them.

This rearrangement joins TRBV13 to TRBJ2-3; no definite D call. Germline CDR1 reads PRHDT; CDR2 reads FYEKMQ (reference sequence). This CDR3 has 15 residues. Trimming shortened V by 0 bases and J by 6 bases, and 13 bases separated the two germline ends. CDR3 bases: TGTGCCAGCAGCTTAGGGGAGTATCTGCTTGATACGCAGTATTTT. This encodes CASSLGEYLLDTQYF.

The chain uses TRBV30 and TRBJ2-1; 8 bases align to TRBD2. The trim removed 3 bases at V and 10 bases at J, leaving 2 bases unmatched. This CDR3 has 11 residues. Germline CDR1 reads GTSNPN; CDR2 reads SVGIG (reference sequence). This chain's CDR3 is CAWSASGEQFF. The CDR3 region has the DNA TGTGCCTGGAGCGCTAGCGGGGAGCAGTTCTTC.

The chain joins TRBV27 to TRBJ2-2; possibly TRBD2 for D (6 bases). Per the germline V gene, CDR1 is MNHEY and CDR2 is SMNVEV (reference sequence). V gave up 4 bases and J gave up 1 base, with 10 bases separating them. The CDR3 is 15 amino acids. CDR3 in DNA: TGTGCCAGCAGTTCCTCTAGCGAGAACACCGGGGAGCTGTTTTTT. Its protein is CASSSSSENTGELFF.

The gene calls are TRBV5-1 and TRBJ1-5; 8 bases line up with TRBD1. The CDR3 spans 15 residues. V lost 4 bases to trimming and J lost 3 bases; unmatched junction nucleotides: 6. In germline, CDR1 is SGHRS, CDR2 YFSETQ. The CDR3 DNA sequence: TGCGCCAGCAGCGTCGACAGGGGTTCCAATCAGCCCCAGCATTTT. Amino acids: CASSVDRGSNQPQHF.

The gene calls are TRBV7-9 and TRBJ2-1, with no clear D. V lost 3 bases, J lost 5 bases, and 14 bases lay in between. The CDR3 sequence is 15 residues long. Germline V gives CDR1 SEHNR, CDR2 FQNEAQ (reference sequence). The CDR3, as DNA: TGTGCCAGCAGCTTCTTAGGTGGGATTGACAATGAGCAGTTCTTC. The encoded protein is CASSFLGGIDNEQFF.

This rearrangement joins TRBV7-9 to TRBJ2-3, with TRBD2 identical over 8 bases. V gave up 5 bases and J gave up 2 bases; unmatched junction bases: 9. Germline CDR1 is SEHNR and CDR2 is FQNEAQ (reference sequence). The CDR3 has 16 amino acids. The CDR3 region is CASSPPRGGATDTQYF. The CDR3 DNA sequence: TGTGCCAGCAGCCCCCCTCGGGGGGGGGCCACAGATACGCAGTATTTT.

The chain has TRBV9 and TRBJ1-1; the D is unclear. Trimming took off 0 bases at V and 4 bases at J, with 13 bases between the two ends. Germline CDR1 and CDR2: SGDLS and YYNGEE. CDR3 length equals 15 residues. The CDR3 loop reads CASSVGDWGITEAFF. The CDR3 DNA sequence: TGTGCCAGCAGCGTAGGCGATTGGGGTATCACTGAAGCTTTCTTT.

The V and J genes are TRBV28 and TRBJ2-7, with TRBD1 as a possible D gene (5 bases). In germline, CDR1 is MDHEN, CDR2 SYDVKM. The CDR3 length is 13 residues. Trimming left V 3 bases short and J 6 bases short, with 12 bases between. The CDR3 DNA follows: TGTGCCAGCAGTTTTAGGCAGGGTGCCGAGCAGTACTTC. Its translation: CASSFRQGAEQYF. The full variable domain, in which reference TRBV28 and TRBJ2-7 provide the parts outside the CDR3, is DVKVTQSSRYLVKRTGEKVFLECVQDMDHENMFWYRQDPGLGLRLIYFSYDVKMKEKGDIPEGYSVSREKKERFSLILESASTNQTSMYLCASSFRQGAEQYFGPGTRLTVT.

V and J are TRBV28 and TRBJ1-3; D gene uncertain. Trimming removed 6 bases from V and 0 bases from J, with 6 bases in between. Germline-derived CDR1 and CDR2 are MDHEN and SYDVKM. The CDR3 is 13 amino acids. The DNA for the CDR3 is TGTGCCAGCAGAGACGTCTCTGGAAACACCATATATTTT. Translating it yields CASRDVSGNTIYF. Based on the CDR3 plus reference TRBV28 and TRBJ1-3, the full variable domain is DVKVTQSSRYLVKRTGEKVFLECVQDMDHENMFWYRQDPGLGLRLIYFSYDVKMKEKGDIPEGYSVSREKKERFSLILESASTNQTSMYLCASRDVSGNTIYFGEGSWLTVV.

The J gene is TRBJ2-7, the V gene TRBV7-9; D gene unclear. The germline CDR1 and CDR2 sequences are SEHNR and FQNEAQ (reference sequence). CDR3 length equals 15 residues. Trimming took off 1 base at V and 2 bases at J, with 12 bases between the two ends. DNA of the CDR3: TGTGCCAGCAGCTTAGGATTCAGTTTAACCTACGAGCAGTACTTC. Protein product: CASSLGFSLTYEQYF.

This clone was picked up one time. This rearrangement joins TRBV5-1 to TRBJ2-1; 7 nucleotides match TRBD1. Germline trimming cut 3 bases from V and 0 bases from J; bases unmatched to any gene: 3. There are 15 residues in the CDR3. Germline values: CDR1 SGHRS, CDR2 YFSETQ. This CDR3 is CASSSTGSSYNEQFF. As DNA, the CDR3 is TGCGCCAGCAGCTCGACAGGGAGCTCCTACAATGAGCAGTTCTTC.

The chain employs TRBV30 and TRBJ1-2; D is undetermined. Looked up from germline, CDR1 is GTSNPN and CDR2 is SVGIG (reference sequence). This CDR3 contains 14 residues. Trimming stripped 3 bases from V and 7 bases from J, with 18 bases between. The CDR3 spells CAWRLVGLSAGYTF. Here the CDR3 DNA reads TGTGCCTGGAGGTTGGTAGGGCTTTCCGCTGGCTACACCTTC.

The chain's CDR3 is CASSILRVLGEQYF. The CDR3 DNA is TGTGCCAGCAGCATCCTCAGGGTTTTGGGCGAGCAGTACTTC. The chain has TRBV7-2 and TRBJ2-7; maybe TRBD1 (5 bases). Germline CDR1 is SGHTA and CDR2 is FQGNSA. The CDR3 is 14 residues long. V lost 5 bases, J lost 6 bases, and 17 bases lay in between.

The V and J genes are TRBV7-8 and TRBJ2-7, with D unclear. The CDR3 is made up of 17 amino acids. The V gene lost 1 base and the J gene lost 4 bases, with 20 bases spanning the gap. Germline V CDR1 and CDR2: SGHVS, FQNEAQ. This CDR3 is CASSLVVFSGPFYEQYF. CDR3 nucleotide sequence: TGTGCCAGCAGCTTAGTCGTTTTCTCCGGGCCCTTTTACGAGCAGTACTTC.